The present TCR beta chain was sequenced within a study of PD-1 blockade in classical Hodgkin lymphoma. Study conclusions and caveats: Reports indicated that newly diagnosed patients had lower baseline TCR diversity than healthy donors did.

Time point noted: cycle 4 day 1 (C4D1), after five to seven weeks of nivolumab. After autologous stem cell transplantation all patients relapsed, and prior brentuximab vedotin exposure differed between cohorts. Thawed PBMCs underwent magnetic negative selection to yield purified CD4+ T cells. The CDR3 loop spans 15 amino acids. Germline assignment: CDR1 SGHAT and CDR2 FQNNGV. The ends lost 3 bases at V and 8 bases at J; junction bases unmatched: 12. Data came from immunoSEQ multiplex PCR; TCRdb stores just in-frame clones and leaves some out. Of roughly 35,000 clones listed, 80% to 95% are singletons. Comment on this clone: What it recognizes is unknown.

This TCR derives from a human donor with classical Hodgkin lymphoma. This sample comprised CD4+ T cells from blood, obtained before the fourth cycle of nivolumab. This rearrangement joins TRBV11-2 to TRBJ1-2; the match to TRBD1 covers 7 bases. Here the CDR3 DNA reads TGTGCCAGCAGCTTGACAGGGACTAATCTTGGAGGCTACACCTTC. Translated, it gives CASSLTGTNLGGYTF.